These T cell receptor beta chains were read from a single sample in a study of monozygotic twins with inflammatory bowel disease. TCRdb reanalyzed the 5' RACE reads, giving one entry per CDR3 protein sequence and no DNA. The table lists approximately 390,000 distinct CDR3 sequences, with 2% to 2.5% in the top ten. Material: blood. The receptors stem from a human donor with ulcerative colitis or Crohn's disease, or a healthy co-twin of an affected twin (not recorded which). Both conserved end residues are part of each CDR3. The order of the fields is J gene, CDR3 length, V gene, CDR3 protein.

>TRBJ2-3|11|TRBV6-6
CATRLTDTQYF
>TRBJ1-3|15|TRBV6-1
CASSEAPHSGNTIYF
>TRBJ2-7|12|TRBV20-1
CSAPLPAYEQYF
>TRBJ2-7|12|TRBV14
CASSHGAYEQYF
>TRBJ1-5|15|TRBV18
CASSEDREASQPQHF
>TRBJ2-1|14|TRBV5-4
CASSPWTRQNEQFF
>TRBJ2-5|14|TRBV7-9
CASSLGQGIVTQYF
>TRBJ2-6|16|TRBV15
CATSRGQGTGANVLTF
>TRBJ2-5|13|TRBV3-1
CASSQVLEETQYF
>TRBJ2-3|17|TRBV5-1
CASSFGAGGSFTDTQYF
>TRBJ1-3|18|TRBV5-1
CASSYYGRGASSGNTIYF
>TRBJ1-1|16|TRBV5-1
CASSLSHWGSGTEAFF
>TRBJ1-2|16|TRBV11-2
CASSLGGGDVYSGYTF
>TRBJ2-5|14|TRBV18
CASSPRPFRETQYF
>TRBJ2-1|16|TRBV12-3/TRBV12-4
CASSFGEELEYNEQFF
>TRBJ2-5|16|TRBV7-9
CASSLSPREGRETQYF
>TRBJ1-4|15|TRBV20-1
CSARGVDSLNEKLFF
>TRBJ2-3|18|TRBV5-5
CASSLRASLLGATDTQYF
>TRBJ1-6|13|TRBV18
CASSPSRDSPLHF
>TRBJ1-1|15|TRBV14
CASSQTRGKYTEAFF
>TRBJ2-7|13|TRBV20-1
CSAPKPSGIEQYF
>TRBJ1-1|16|TRBV5-4
CASSRGGVPGFTEAFF
>TRBJ2-5|13|TRBV5-4
CASSSKGGETQYF
>TRBJ2-5|14|TRBV20-1
CSARDAGGLETQYF
>TRBJ1-1|13|TRBV29-1
CSVVRGLNTEAFF
>TRBJ2-7|14|TRBV20-1
CSASGTDDTYEQYF
>TRBJ1-1|16|TRBV11-2
CASSPGEGIKWTEAFF
>TRBJ1-4|13|TRBV7-2
CASGRSRDEKLFF
>TRBJ2-2|17|TRBV7-9
CASSLDRGTTNTGELFF
>TRBJ1-1|13|TRBV30
CAWTWTANTEAFF
>TRBJ2-3|16|TRBV11-2
CASSLSLQVYTDTQYF
>TRBJ2-3|14|TRBV7-2
CASSRTSPPDTQYF
>TRBJ2-3|19|TRBV10-3
CAISESGPGSSGVTDTQYF
>TRBJ1-2|14|TRBV14
CASSQYRGDYGYTF
>TRBJ2-1|15|TRBV10-3
CAISDKVAGDNEQFF
>TRBJ2-3|16|TRBV4-2
CASSQLLAGGADTQYF
>TRBJ1-1|12|TRBV20-1
CSAVAGSHEAFF
>TRBJ2-4|19|TRBV5-4
CASSSLGTGSTLAKNIQYF
>TRBJ2-2|17|TRBV2
CASRELGQNPNTGELFF
>TRBJ2-5|16|TRBV5-1
CASSLQSSSGWETQYF